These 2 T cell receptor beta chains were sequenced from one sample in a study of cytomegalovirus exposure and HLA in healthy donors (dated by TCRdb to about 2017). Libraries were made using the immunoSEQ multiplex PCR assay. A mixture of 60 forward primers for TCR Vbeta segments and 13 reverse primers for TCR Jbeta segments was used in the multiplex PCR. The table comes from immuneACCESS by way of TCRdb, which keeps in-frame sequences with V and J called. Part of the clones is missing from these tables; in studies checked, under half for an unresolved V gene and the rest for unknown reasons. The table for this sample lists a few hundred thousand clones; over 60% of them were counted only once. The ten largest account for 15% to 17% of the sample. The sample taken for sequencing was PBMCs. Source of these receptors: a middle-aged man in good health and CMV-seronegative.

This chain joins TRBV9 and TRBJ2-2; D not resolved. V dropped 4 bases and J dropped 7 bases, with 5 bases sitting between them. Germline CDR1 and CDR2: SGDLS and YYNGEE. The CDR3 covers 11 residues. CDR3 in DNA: TGTGCCAGCAGCTCCCTCGGGGAGCTGTTTTTT. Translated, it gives CASSSLGELFF.

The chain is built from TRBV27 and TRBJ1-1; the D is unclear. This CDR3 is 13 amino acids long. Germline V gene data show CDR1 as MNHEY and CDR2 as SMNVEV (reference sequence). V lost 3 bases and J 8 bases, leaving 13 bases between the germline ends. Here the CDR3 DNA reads TGTGCCAGCAGTTTTGGGAGCCCGGGGGAAGCTTTCTTT. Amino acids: CASSFGSPGEAFF.